This TCR beta chain was profiled in a study of cytomegalovirus exposure and HLA in healthy donors. Study-level points and caveats: Both high specificity and high sensitivity reportedly marked the classifier's diagnosis of cytomegalovirus status. Confirmation was obtained in vitro that a few CMV-associated chains are specific for CMV antigens.

With respect to this clone: The antigen remains unidentified.

PCR employed 60 Vbeta and 13 Jbeta primers. The table came from immunoSEQ multiplex PCR; TCRdb's copy has only in-frame clones and leaves some out. The sample includes about 180,000 clones, about two thirds of them seen just once. V was pared by 5 bases and J by 4 bases, with 11 bases of the junction left unmatched. The length of the CDR3 is 16 residues. Per germline, CDR1 MNHEY and CDR2 SMNVEV (reference sequence). This clonotype was sampled from a human donor in good health. J is TRBJ2-7 and V is TRBV27; 10 bases match TRBD1. Sample: PBMCs. DNA of the CDR3: TGTGCCAGCAGTCGAGCGACAGGGGGCGTGAGGTACGAGCAGTACTTC. It specifies CASSRATGGVRYEQYF.